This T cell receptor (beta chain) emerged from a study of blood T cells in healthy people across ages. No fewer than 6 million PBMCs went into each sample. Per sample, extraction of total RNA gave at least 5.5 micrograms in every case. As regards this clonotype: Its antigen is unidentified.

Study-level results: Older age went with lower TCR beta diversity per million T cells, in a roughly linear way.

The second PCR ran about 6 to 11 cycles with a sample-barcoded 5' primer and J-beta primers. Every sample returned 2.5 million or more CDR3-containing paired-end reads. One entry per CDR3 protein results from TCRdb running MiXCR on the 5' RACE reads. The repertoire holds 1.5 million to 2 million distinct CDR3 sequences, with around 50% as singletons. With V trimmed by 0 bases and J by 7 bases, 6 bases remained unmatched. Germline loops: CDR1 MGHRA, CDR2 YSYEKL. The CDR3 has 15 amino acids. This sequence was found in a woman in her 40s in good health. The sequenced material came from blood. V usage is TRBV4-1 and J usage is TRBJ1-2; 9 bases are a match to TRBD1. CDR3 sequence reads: CASSQDLQGASGYTF. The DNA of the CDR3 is TGCGCCAGCAGCCAAGACTTACAGGGGGCATCTGGCTACACCTTC.